The 30 T cell receptor beta chains below all came from one sample that was sequenced in a study of T cell responses to AZD1222 COVID-19 vaccine (dated by TCRdb to the early 2020s). In the paper's terms, the time point label means: baseline before first vaccination. Per the publication, the treatment or condition label means: meningococcal conjugate vaccine given as trial control. Library creation used the immunoSEQ multiplex PCR assay. TCRdb provides this immuneACCESS table in a form limited to in-frame rearrangements. Some clones are lacking; in checked studies, under half of them reflect an unresolved V gene, and why the rest are absent is not known. This sample has around 110,000 clones in its table, and roughly 88% of those were observed once. The ten largest clones capture around 3.9% of the sample. This specimen consisted of peripheral blood, obtained on day 0 of MenACWY control vaccination. The source is an adult in good health.

The chain is built from TRBV18 and TRBJ2-7; D gene uncertain. The CDR3 contains 14 residues. Germline CDR1 reads KGHSH; CDR2 reads LQKENI. V was clipped by 4 bases and J by 3 bases, with 13 bases between them. The CDR3 DNA reads as TGTGCCAGCTCACTCAGGCTTCCCGACTACGAGCAGTACTTC. This gives the protein CASSLRLPDYEQYF.

The V gene is TRBV6-5, the J gene TRBJ1-5; 8 bases are shared with TRBD1. The CDR3 is 14 amino acids. Trimming took 6 bases from V and 6 from J; bases not matched to a gene: 7. CDR1 and CDR2 (germline): MNHEY, SVGAGI. The CDR3 loop reads CASSQGTGLQPQHF. The CDR3 DNA sequence: TGTGCCAGCAGCCAGGGGACAGGTCTTCAGCCCCAGCATTTT.

The chain recombines TRBV28 with TRBJ2-3; D possibly matches TRBD1 or TRBD2 (6 bases each). The V end was cut by 5 bases, the J end by 0 bases, with 12 bases between. The CDR3 is 15 amino acids. CDR1 and CDR2 from the germline V gene are MDHEN and SYDVKM. The CDR3 loop reads CASSPSGASTDTQYF. The CDR3 bases are TGTGCCAGCAGTCCCTCGGGGGCTAGCACAGATACGCAGTATTTT.

The CDR3 DNA sequence: TGCGCCAGCAACGTTATGCTGAACACCGGGGAGCTGTTTTTT. This translates into CASNVMLNTGELFF. The chain uses TRBV5-1 and TRBJ2-2; unclear D gene. CDR1 and CDR2 from the germline V gene are SGHRS and YFSETQ. V gave up 6 bases and J gave up 1 base, with 10 bases separating them. This CDR3 is built from 14 residues.

This clone has a single count. The gene calls are TRBV7-2 and TRBJ1-1, with D possibly TRBD1 on 5 matching bases. The CDR3 covers 13 residues. The ends were cut back, 4 bases at V and 8 bases at J, with 14 bases in the middle. Per germline, CDR1 SGHTA and CDR2 FQGNSA. The CDR3 DNA follows: TGTGCCAGCAGCTCCTCACACGGGGGAGAAGCTTTCTTT. Its translation is CASSSSHGGEAFF.

Only a few counts were recorded for this clone. The J gene is TRBJ2-5, the V gene TRBV11-2, with TRBD2 matching 9 bases. Trimming cost V 2 bases and J 3 bases; bases outside gene matches: 7. The CDR3 is made up of 16 amino acids. The V gene's germline CDR1 is SGHAT and CDR2 FQNNGV. Here the CDR3 DNA reads TGTGCCAGCAGCTTACGGCCGACTAGCGGTAAAGAGACCCAGTACTTC. Its translation: CASSLRPTSGKETQYF.

The chain is built from TRBV7-2 and TRBJ1-2, with D uncertain. The CDR3 extends over 13 amino acids. Germline CDR1 is SGHTA and CDR2 is FQGNSA. The V gene lost 1 base and the J gene lost 4 bases, with 7 bases spanning the gap. The CDR3 region is CASSLDRLYGYTF. DNA of the CDR3: TGTGCCAGCAGCTTAGACAGACTCTATGGCTACACCTTC.

The V and J genes are TRBV2 and TRBJ1-5; 8 bases fit TRBD1. Germline CDR1 is SNHLY and CDR2 is FYNNEI. The CDR3 is 15 residues long. V shed 2 bases and J 5 bases; nucleotides not matched to a gene: 5. CDR3 protein: CASSERRGRDQPQHF. CDR3 nucleotides: TGTGCCAGCAGTGAACGCAGGGGGCGAGATCAGCCCCAGCATTTT.

The chain recombines TRBV2 with TRBJ2-5; the D gene could be TRBD1 or TRBD2 (5 bases each). The germline V gene has CDR1 SNHLY and CDR2 FYNNEI. V lost 7 bases, J lost 4 bases, and 13 bases lay in between. CDR3 length: 13 residues. CDR3 nucleotide sequence: TGTGCCAGCACCGCCCTTGGGGGAGAGACCCAGTACTTC. Translating it yields CASTALGGETQYF.

The chain links TRBV3-1 (or the pseudogene TRBV3-2) to TRBJ1-2; 8 bases are shared with TRBD1. Germline V gene sequence: CDR1 LGHDT, CDR2 YNNKEL (reference sequence). The CDR3 covers 18 residues. The V segment lost 5 bases and the J segment 4 bases; nucleotides outside the gene matches: 18. CDR3 in amino acids: CASSSNQGQGRIIYGYTF. The CDR3, as DNA: TGTGCCAGCAGCTCAAATCAAGGACAGGGCCGGATCATCTATGGCTACACCTTC.

V usage is TRBV4-1 and J usage is TRBJ2-1; TRBD1 is a possible D gene (5 bases). From germline, CDR1 is MGHRA and CDR2 YSYEKL. The ends were cut back, 1 base at V and 3 bases at J, with 10 bases in the middle. CDR3 size: 15 residues. CDR3 sequence reads: CASSQGFQGYNEQFF. As DNA, the CDR3 is TGCGCCAGCAGCCAAGGGTTCCAGGGCTACAATGAGCAGTTCTTC.

This chain joins TRBV6-2 or TRBV6-3 and TRBJ2-7, with D maybe TRBD1 (5 bases). Germline values: CDR1 MNHEY, CDR2 SVGEGT. CDR3 size: 12 residues. Deletions cut 2 bases from V and 3 bases from J, with 5 bases between. The CDR3 loop reads CASSYQGYEQYF. The CDR3 coding sequence is TGTGCCAGCAGTTACCAGGGCTACGAGCAGTACTTC.

The chain couples TRBV18 to TRBJ2-2; D perhaps matches TRBD1 (5 bases). This CDR3 has 16 amino acids. Germline V lookup: CDR1 KGHSH, CDR2 LQKENI. Trimming removed 3 bases from V and 1 base from J, with 12 bases in between. This CDR3 reads CASSPGQNMNTGELFF. The CDR3 region has the DNA TGTGCCAGCTCACCGGGGCAGAATATGAACACCGGGGAGCTGTTTTTT.

The rearrangement uses TRBV29-1 and TRBJ2-2; 8 bases are shared with TRBD1. CDR1 is SQVTM, CDR2 ANQGSEA, per germline. CDR3 size: 15 residues. J was trimmed by 1 base and V by 6 bases; bases with no gene match: 7. CDR3 region: CSVTTGTGNTGELFF. The CDR3, as DNA: TGCAGCGTGACAACCGGGACAGGGAACACCGGGGAGCTGTTTTTT.

This CDR3 is CASSQDLTGVGPQHF. The CDR3 region has the DNA TGCGCCAGCAGCCAAGATCTGACAGGGGTAGGGCCCCAGCATTTT. The rearrangement joins TRBV4-3 to TRBJ1-5; 8 bases agree with TRBD1. Per germline, CDR1 LGHNA and CDR2 YSLEER. This CDR3 contains 15 residues. Germline trimming cut 0 bases from V and 9 bases from J; bases unmatched to any gene: 7.

This chain joins TRBV7-2 and TRBJ2-7; D gene ambiguous. Trimming removed 3 bases from V and 3 bases from J, with 6 bases in between. In germline, CDR1 is SGHTA, CDR2 FQGNSA. The CDR3 sequence is 12 residues long. Here the CDR3 DNA reads TGTGCCAGCAGCTTCTCCGGCTACGAGCAGTACTTC. Its protein is CASSFSGYEQYF. Full variable domain (rest looked up from reference TRBV7-2 and TRBJ2-7): GAGVSQSPSNKVTEKGKDVELRCDPISGHTALYWYRQSLGQGLEFLIYFQGNSAPDKSGLPSDRFSAERTGGSVSTLTIQRTQQEDSAVYLCASSFSGYEQYFGPGTRLTVT.

As to this clone: Germline is not matched at one junction end, which may reflect a read error. The V call is TRBV5-1, the J call TRBJ2-2; D remains unclear. The V gene's germline CDR1 is SGHRS and CDR2 YFSETQ. The CDR3 spans 15 residues. CDR3 sequence reads: CASSLGGRNAGELFF. The CDR3 DNA follows: TGCGCCAGCAGCTTGGGCGGCCGGAACGCCGGGGAGCTGTTTTTT.

Remarks on this clone: Distinct nucleotide sequences in the sample also encode this CDR3. V and J are TRBV5-1 and TRBJ2-3; 7 nucleotides match TRBD2. V shed 3 bases, J shed 1 base, and the junction held 5 bases outside the gene matches. The CDR3 spans 15 residues. The germline CDR1 and CDR2 sequences are SGHRS and YFSETQ. The CDR3 bases are TGCGCCAGCAGCTCCTCCCGGGGGGGCACAGATACGCAGTATTTT. Its translation: CASSSSRGGTDTQYF.

The chain employs TRBV9 and TRBJ2-7; D may be TRBD2 (6 bases). Deletions cut 8 bases from V and 5 bases from J, with 20 bases between. The CDR3 covers 14 residues. Germline loops: CDR1 SGDLS, CDR2 YYNGEE. Written as DNA, the CDR3 is TGTGCCAGTAGCTTAACGGGACTCGCGGACGAGCAGTACTTC. Its translation: CASSLTGLADEQYF.

This chain joins TRBV7-2 and TRBJ1-2; D is possibly TRBD1 (5 bases). The V gene lost 5 bases and the J gene lost 7 bases, with 14 bases spanning the gap. The CDR3 consists of 13 residues. In germline, CDR1 is SGHTA, CDR2 FQGNSA. CDR3 amino acids: CASSQNWGTGYTF. The CDR3 coding sequence is TGTGCCAGCAGCCAAAACTGGGGCACTGGCTACACCTTC. The full variable domain, completed using reference TRBV7-2 and TRBJ1-2, is GAGVSQSPSNKVTEKGKDVELRCDPISGHTALYWYRQSLGQGLEFLIYFQGNSAPDKSGLPSDRFSAERTGGSVSTLTIQRTQQEDSAVYLCASSQNWGTGYTFGSGTRLTVV.

The chain links TRBV15 to TRBJ2-7; possible D gene TRBD2, 5 bases. The CDR3 spans 12 residues. Germline CDR1 is LNHNV and CDR2 is YYDKDF (reference sequence). Trimming removed 0 bases from V and 12 bases from J, with 12 bases in between. CDR3 in amino acids: CATSRDQTSTYF. The CDR3, as DNA: TGTGCCACCAGCAGAGATCAAACTAGTACGTACTTC.

The chain uses TRBV19 and TRBJ2-7; the D gene is possibly TRBD1 (6 bases). CDR1 LNHDA and CDR2 SQIVND come from the germline V gene (reference sequence). The V gene lost 4 bases and the J gene lost 4 bases, with 11 bases spanning the gap. This CDR3 is built from 13 residues. The CDR3 loop is CASSNRVRYEQYF. For the CDR3, the DNA is TGTGCCAGTAGTAACAGGGTAAGATACGAGCAGTACTTC.

The chain recombines TRBV7-9 with TRBJ2-5; the D is unclear. The CDR3 length is 12 residues. CDR1 and CDR2 from the germline V gene are SEHNR and FQNEAQ (reference sequence). The V and J ends lost 3 bases and 5 bases respectively, with 7 bases between them. The DNA of the CDR3 is TGTGCCAGCAGCTTCGCGAGGGAGACCCAGTACTTC. Translating it yields CASSFARETQYF.

This sequence joins TRBV3-1 (or the pseudogene TRBV3-2) and TRBJ2-7, with D possibly being TRBD2 (7 bases). V was cut by 4 bases and J by 2 bases, with 15 bases left in between. The CDR3 consists of 15 residues. The V gene's germline CDR1 is LGHDT and CDR2 YNNKEL (reference sequence). CDR3 DNA sequence: TGTGCCAGCAGCCGTATTGAGGGGGGGCCCTACGAGCAGTACTTC. Translation: CASSRIEGGPYEQYF.

The chain is built from TRBV25-1 and TRBJ1-1; D is unresolved. V was cut by 5 bases and J by 5 bases, with 12 bases left in between. This CDR3 has 13 amino acids. CDR1 is MGHDK, CDR2 SYGVNS, per germline. CDR3 sequence: CASSRGIVTEAFF. The CDR3 DNA reads TGTGCCAGCAGTCGGGGAATTGTAACTGAAGCTTTCTTT.

The V gene is TRBV7-2, the J gene TRBJ2-3; no clear D. The CDR3 is made up of 14 amino acids. V gave up 0 bases and J gave up 14 bases, with 18 bases separating them. CDR1 SGHTA and CDR2 FQGNSA come from the germline V gene. The CDR3: CASSLALTVPGPYF. CDR3 DNA sequence: TGTGCCAGCAGCTTAGCCCTGACCGTTCCCGGTCCGTATTTT.

The rearrangement joins TRBV6-1 to TRBJ1-2; no reliable D call. CDR1 MNHNS and CDR2 SASEGT come from the germline V gene. This CDR3 comprises 13 residues. V lost 6 bases and J 3 bases, leaving 11 bases between the germline ends. In DNA form, the CDR3 reads TGTGCCAGCAGACTCGACGAACACTATGGCTACACCTTC. This encodes CASRLDEHYGYTF.

This sequence joins TRBV7-8 and TRBJ1-1; no definite D call. Germline V gives CDR1 SGHVS, CDR2 FQNEAQ. The CDR3 loop spans 14 amino acids. The ends were cut back, 5 bases at V and 6 bases at J, with 16 bases in the middle. The CDR3 loop is CASSPPARTAEAFF. CDR3 DNA: TGTGCCAGCAGCCCCCCCGCGCGAACGGCTGAAGCTTTCTTT. Based on the CDR3 plus reference TRBV7-8 and TRBJ1-1, the full variable domain is GAGVSQSPRYKVAKRGQDVALRCDPISGHVSLFWYQQALGQGPEFLTYFQNEAQLDKSGLPSDRFFAERPEGSVSTLKIQRTQQEDSAVYLCASSPPARTAEAFFGQGTRLTVV.

The chain uses TRBV19 and TRBJ2-1, with 8 bases lining up with TRBD2. Trimming removed 5 bases from V and 5 bases from J; junction bases left unmatched: 5. Germline V gives CDR1 LNHDA, CDR2 SQIVND (reference sequence). This CDR3 is 14 amino acids long. The CDR3 sequence: CASSRLAGDNEQFF. As DNA, the CDR3 is TGTGCCAGTAGTCGGCTAGCGGGCGACAATGAGCAGTTCTTC. Combining the CDR3 with reference TRBV19 and TRBJ2-1 gives the whole variable domain DGGITQSPKYLFRKEGQNVTLSCEQNLNHDAMYWYRQDPGQGLRLIYYSQIVNDFQKGDIAEGYSVSREKKESFPLTVTSAQKNPTAFYLCASSRLAGDNEQFFGPGTRLTVL.

This sequence joins TRBV28 and TRBJ1-2, with a weak D call TRBD1 (6 bases). The CDR3 consists of 13 residues. CDR1 and CDR2 from the germline V gene are MDHEN and SYDVKM. The V end lost 6 bases, the J end lost 5 bases, and 13 bases lay between the germline ends. CDR3 in DNA: TGTGCCAGCAGCCCCGGGACATCTTATGGCTACACCTTC. Translation: CASSPGTSYGYTF.